This TCR beta chain was retrieved from a study of T-cell memory formation after mild COVID-19. Study-level points and caveats: Cross-reactive memory seemingly joined, as some responding clones were found in pre-infection memory. The CD4+ clones that contracted clustered mainly within CM and EM, and the CD8+ clones concentrated in EMRA.

Using constant-segment primers, 5'RACE produced TCR alpha and TCR beta cDNA libraries carrying sample barcodes and UMIs. Using its own MiXCR run on the 5' RACE reads, TCRdb lists one record per CDR3 protein. Seen here are 200,000 to 300,000 distinct CDR3 sequences, 16% observed once, and the top ten hold 22%. Trimming stripped 6 bases from V and 0 bases from J, with 14 bases between. Per germline, CDR1 MNHNS and CDR2 SASEGT. This CDR3 is built from 15 residues. This clonotype appeared a few times. What it binds is not known. This chain links TRBV6-1 with TRBJ1-1, with TRBD1 as a possible D gene (5 bases). The origin of this receptor is a man aged 18 to 35 who had mild COVID-19 (a few samples of this study predate the infection). Cell type and time point are not known. The sample was PBMCs or a T cell subset sorted from them (not recorded which). The CDR3 here is CASRTGLYMNTEAFF. The CDR3, as DNA: TGTGCCAGCAGAACGGGACTTTATATGAACACTGAAGCTTTCTTT.